This TCR beta chain was captured by sequencing in a study of blood T cells in healthy people across ages. CDR3 length: 14 residues. CDR1 is ENHRY and CDR2 is SYGVKD in the germline V gene. Trimming shortened V by 3 bases and J by 7 bases, and 16 bases separated the two germline ends. Then a second PCR, running about 6 to 12 cycles, was carried out with a sample-barcoded 5' primer and a J-beta primer mix. TCRdb re-derived calls from the 5' RACE reads in MiXCR, one entry per CDR3 protein. The profile shows more than 700,000 distinct CDR3 sequences, 35% to 60% of them singletons. This clonotype was seen at least ten times.

The clonotype was recovered from an elderly man in good health. The J gene is TRBJ2-7, the V gene TRBV10-3; D possibly corresponds to TRBD2 (7 bases). Sequenced: blood. This CDR3 reads CAISEQGGLTEQYF. CDR3 sequence (DNA): TGTGCCATCAGTGAACAGGGAGGGTTGACGGAGCAGTACTTC.